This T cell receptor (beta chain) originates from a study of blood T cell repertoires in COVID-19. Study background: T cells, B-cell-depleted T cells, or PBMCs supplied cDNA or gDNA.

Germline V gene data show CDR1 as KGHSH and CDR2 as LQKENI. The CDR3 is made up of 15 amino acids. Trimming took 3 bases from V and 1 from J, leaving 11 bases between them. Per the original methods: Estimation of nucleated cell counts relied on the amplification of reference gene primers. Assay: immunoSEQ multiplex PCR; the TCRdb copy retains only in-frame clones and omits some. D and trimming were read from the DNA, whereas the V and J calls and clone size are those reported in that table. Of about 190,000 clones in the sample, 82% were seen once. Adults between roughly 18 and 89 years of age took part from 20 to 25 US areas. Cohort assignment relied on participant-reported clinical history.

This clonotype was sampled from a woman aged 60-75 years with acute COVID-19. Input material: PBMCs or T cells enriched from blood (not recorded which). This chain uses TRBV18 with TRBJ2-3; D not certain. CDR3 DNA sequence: TGTGCCAGCTCACCCCAACAGATACGCACAGATACGCAGTATTTT. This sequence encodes CASSPQQIRTDTQYF.